The 10 T cell receptor beta chains in this list originate from one sample, sequenced in a study of post-analysis software for immune sequencing data. Whole-study findings and limits: The five TRBV segments detected at higher frequency in patients than in controls included TRBV5-6, TRBV5-1 and TRBV20-1.

TCR beta libraries were prepared from cDNA with unique molecular identifiers. TCRdb ran MiXCR on the PCR reads and lists one entry per CDR3 protein. The top ten hold under 0.7% of the sample, which has approximately 730,000 distinct CDR3 sequences, 25% to 30% seen once. No antigen has been identified for these receptors. The specimen sequenced was blood. These receptors all stem from a girl aged 5-17 years with multiple sclerosis.

This chain joins TRBV5-1 and TRBJ2-3, with D maybe TRBD2 (6 bases). V was cut by 4 bases and J by 0 bases, with 9 bases left in between. Per germline, CDR1 SGHRS and CDR2 YFSETQ. The CDR3 contains 14 residues. DNA of the CDR3: TGCGCCAGCAGCGGCGGGGACAGCACAGATACGCAGTATTTT. This gives the protein CASSGGDSTDTQYF.

This chain uses TRBV20-1 with TRBJ2-5; 7 nucleotides align to TRBD2. Trimming took 6 bases from V and 4 from J; bases not matched to a gene: 11. CDR3 length: 14 amino acids. Germline assignment: CDR1 DFQATT and CDR2 SNEGSKA (reference sequence). The CDR3 here is CSALGLQSSETQYF. The CDR3 coding sequence is TGCAGTGCCCTGGGACTACAGTCATCAGAGACCCAGTACTTC.

V is TRBV3-1 and J is TRBJ2-7, with D possibly matching TRBD1 (6 bases). V was cut by 1 base and J by 6 bases, with 16 bases left in between. The CDR3 has 15 residues. From germline, CDR1 is LGHDT and CDR2 YNNKEL (reference sequence). CDR3 nucleotides: TGTGCCAGCAGCCAAGTAGGGGCAGGGGAAGGCGAGCAGTACTTC. Translating it yields CASSQVGAGEGEQYF.

This clonotype occurred a few times. The chain links TRBV28 to TRBJ2-7, with 8 bases matching TRBD1. V gave up 5 bases and J gave up 4 bases; unmatched junction bases: 7. The CDR3 spans 14 residues. Germline lookup yields CDR1 MDHEN and CDR2 SYDVKM. CDR3 DNA sequence: TGTGCCAGCAGTACACTTCGGACAGGGTACGAGCAGTACTTC. As protein: CASSTLRTGYEQYF.

This rearrangement joins TRBV12-3 or TRBV12-4 to TRBJ2-4; D gene ambiguous. V was pared by 7 bases and J by 8 bases, with 12 bases between. The CDR3 is made up of 12 amino acids. The chain's CDR3 is CASTNKWDIQYF. The CDR3, as DNA: TGTGCCAGCACCAACAAGTGGGACATTCAGTACTTC.

V is TRBV7-8 and J is TRBJ2-7; D gene unclear. Germline V lookup: CDR1 SGHVS, CDR2 FQNEAQ. The CDR3 length is 14 residues. V lost 5 bases and J 1 base, leaving 12 bases between the germline ends. CDR3: CASSRALHSYEQYF. The DNA of the CDR3 is TGTGCCAGCAGCCGAGCTTTGCATTCCTACGAGCAGTACTTC.

This clonotype was recorded a few times. The chain joins TRBV29-1 to TRBJ2-7; D uncertain. The CDR3 sequence is 12 residues long. From germline, CDR1 is SQVTM and CDR2 ANQGSEA. Trimming removed 5 bases from V and 3 bases from J, with 11 bases in between. CDR3 nucleotide sequence: TGCAGCGTTCTTGGGGTCTTCTACGAGCAGTACTTC. Residues: CSVLGVFYEQYF.

This clonotype showed up just a few times. This chain links TRBV7-2 with TRBJ1-1; unclear D gene. Trimming stripped 2 bases from V and 3 bases from J, with 7 bases between. CDR1 is SGHTA, CDR2 FQGNSA, per germline. The CDR3 runs to 13 residues. For the CDR3, the DNA is TGTGCCAGCAGCTTATACGCGGACACTGAAGCTTTCTTT. Its translation is CASSLYADTEAFF.

The rearrangement links TRBV7-2 to TRBJ2-1; D not resolved. Trimming removed 5 bases from V and 5 bases from J, with 16 bases in between. Per the germline V gene, CDR1 is SGHTA and CDR2 is FQGNSA. This CDR3 has 15 amino acids. CDR3 region: CASSLTLLQHNEQFF. CDR3 DNA: TGTGCCAGCAGCCTCACCTTGTTACAGCACAATGAGCAGTTCTTC.

The rearrangement uses TRBV12-3 or TRBV12-4 and TRBJ1-2; D not certain. V was shortened by 8 bases and J by 5 bases, with 21 bases between the two germline ends. CDR3 size: 15 residues. The CDR3 spells CASHSRRNTLYGYTF. For the CDR3, the DNA is TGTGCCAGCCATAGCCGACGGAATACCCTATATGGCTACACCTTC.